These 16 T cell receptor beta chains were sequenced from one sample in a study of blood T cell repertoires in COVID-19. Method: immunoSEQ multiplex PCR; TCRdb's copy keeps in-frame clones and lacks some. Among about 120,000 clones, roughly four fifths were seen once, and the ten largest hold less than 6.5%. The sequenced sample was peripheral blood. These receptors were collected from a man between 60 and 75 years old with acute or convalescent COVID-19.

The chain carries TRBV29-1 and TRBJ2-4; weak D call: TRBD1 (6 bases). Germline V gene data show CDR1 as SQVTM and CDR2 as ANQGSEA. V was trimmed by 1 base and J by 4 bases, leaving 8 bases between them. The CDR3 has 13 residues. CDR3 DNA: TGCAGCGTTGAAGCCGGGACAAAAAACATTCAGTACTTC. It yields the protein CSVEAGTKNIQYF. The full variable domain, completed using reference TRBV29-1 and TRBJ2-4, is SAVISQKPSRDICQRGTSLTIQCQVDSQVTMMFWYRQQPGQSLTLIATANQGSEATYESGFVIDKFPISRPNLTFSTLTVSNMSPEDSSIYLCSVEAGTKNIQYFGAGTRLSVL.

The gene calls are TRBV6-5 and TRBJ1-5, with 9 bases identical to TRBD1. V lost 5 bases and J lost 7; bases outside the gene matches: 3. Germline V gene data show CDR1 as MNHEY and CDR2 as SVGAGI. The CDR3 runs to 13 residues. CDR3 bases: TGTGCCAGCAGTCGGGACAGGGTACAGCCCCAGCATTTT. This codes for CASSRDRVQPQHF.

V and J are TRBV29-1 and TRBJ1-1; D remains unclear. The CDR3 spans 13 residues. CDR1 is SQVTM, CDR2 ANQGSEA, per germline. Trimming cost V 8 bases and J 1 base, with 14 bases left between them. DNA for the CDR3: TGCAGCCCCCGCCGGGAGTGGAACACTGAAGCTTTCTTT. Encoded protein: CSPRREWNTEAFF. Full variable domain (remainder filled in from reference TRBV29-1 and TRBJ1-1): SAVISQKPSRDICQRGTSLTIQCQVDSQVTMMFWYRQQPGQSLTLIATANQGSEATYESGFVIDKFPISRPNLTFSTLTVSNMSPEDSSIYLCSPRREWNTEAFFGQGTRLTVV.

The V and J genes are TRBV2 and TRBJ1-5; TRBD1 agrees at 9 bases. CDR1 is SNHLY and CDR2 is FYNNEI in the germline V gene. The junction had 8 bases not matched to a gene; V was cut back by 7 bases and J by 7 bases. This CDR3 spans 14 amino acids. CDR3 amino acids: CASKEDRGKQPQHF. CDR3 nucleotide sequence: TGTGCCAGCAAGGAGGACAGGGGTAAACAGCCCCAGCATTTT.

The chain uses TRBV27 and TRBJ2-1, with 8 nucleotides matching TRBD1. With V trimmed by 6 bases and J by 1 base, 14 bases remained unmatched. CDR3 size: 18 residues. CDR1 and CDR2 from the germline V gene are MNHEY and SMNVEV (reference sequence). In nucleotides, the CDR3 is TGTGCCAGCAGCCGGACAGGGACCCCGAGGGGGTCCTACAATGAGCAGTTCTTC. Translated, it gives CASSRTGTPRGSYNEQFF.

This chain joins TRBV5-1 and TRBJ2-7; 11 bases map to TRBD2. Germline-derived CDR1 and CDR2 are SGHRS and YFSETQ. The CDR3 totals 17 residues. V was pared by 1 base and J by 2 bases, with 8 bases of the junction left unmatched. This chain's CDR3 is CASSLIAPGLAAYEQYF. The CDR3, as DNA: TGCGCCAGCAGCTTGATAGCTCCGGGACTAGCGGCCTACGAGCAGTACTTC.

This chain links TRBV5-1 with TRBJ1-2, with D maybe TRBD1 (6 bases). CDR1 is SGHRS, CDR2 YFSETQ, per germline. The CDR3 is made up of 13 amino acids. Trimming shortened V by 5 bases and J by 3 bases, and 11 bases separated the two germline ends. The CDR3 region is CASSTGMDYGYTF. The CDR3 coding sequence is TGCGCCAGCAGTACAGGGATGGACTATGGCTACACCTTC.

V usage is TRBV6-5 and J usage is TRBJ2-3, with a tentative D call TRBD1 (7 bases). The CDR3 runs to 15 residues. Trimming left V 2 bases short and J 4 bases short, with 13 bases between. The germline V gene has CDR1 MNHEY and CDR2 SVGAGI. For the CDR3, the DNA is TGTGCCAGCAGTTACATGGCAGGGGGGTCAGATACGCAGTATTTT. This gives the protein CASSYMAGGSDTQYF.

The gene calls are TRBV4-1 and TRBJ1-1, with D maybe TRBD1 (5 bases). Germline V gives CDR1 MGHRA, CDR2 YSYEKL. The V gene lost 1 base and the J gene lost 7 bases, with 7 bases spanning the gap. The length of the CDR3 is 12 residues. This chain's CDR3 is CASSQVQGEAFF. DNA of the CDR3: TGCGCCAGCAGCCAAGTCCAGGGTGAAGCTTTCTTT.

This rearrangement joins TRBV7-2 to TRBJ1-4, with a possible D match to TRBD1 (5 bases). There are 13 residues in the CDR3. Trimming pared 2 bases from V and 7 bases from J, leaving 8 bases between. The germline gives CDR1 SGHTA, CDR2 FQGNSA. The CDR3 reads CASSLLRGEKLFF. CDR3 in DNA: TGTGCCAGCAGCTTACTTAGGGGTGAAAAACTGTTTTTT.

CDR3 sequence (DNA): TGTGCCAGCAGTGTCCCCAGATATCAGCCCCAGCATTTT. Translation gives CASSVPRYQPQHF. The rearrangement links TRBV6-4 to TRBJ1-5; no clear D. Trimming cost V 4 bases and J 5 bases, with 9 bases left between them. The germline V gene has CDR1 MRHNA and CDR2 SNTAGT. The CDR3 is made up of 13 amino acids.

This clone was seen many times. The chain uses TRBV19 and TRBJ2-4; TRBD1 is a possible D gene (5 bases). Deletions cut 10 bases from V and 9 bases from J, with 13 bases between. Germline CDR1 reads LNHDA; CDR2 reads SQIVND (reference sequence). The CDR3 is 11 residues long. The CDR3 DNA sequence: TGTGCCACCCAAGGGGAACGCATTCAGTACTTC. Protein product: CATQGERIQYF.

V and J are TRBV11-2 and TRBJ1-6, with 7 bases identical to TRBD1. V lost 7 bases and J lost 0; bases outside the gene matches: 9. From germline, CDR1 is SGHAT and CDR2 FQNNGV. The CDR3 is made up of 17 amino acids. CDR3 sequence reads: CASTLLTGSSYNSPLHF. CDR3 DNA sequence: TGTGCCAGCACCCTCCTGACAGGGAGCTCCTATAATTCACCCCTCCACTTT.

The genes are TRBV6-4 and TRBJ2-2, with 7 nucleotides matching TRBD1. CDR1 is MRHNA and CDR2 is SNTAGT in the germline V gene. The CDR3 has 14 residues. V dropped 6 bases and J dropped 5; count of bases not matched to a gene: 6. The CDR3 sequence: CASRIGGRTGELFF. CDR3 coding DNA: TGTGCCAGCAGAATAGGGGGCCGGACCGGGGAGCTGTTTTTT.

This clone turned up a few times. The chain is built from TRBV6-6 and TRBJ2-1, with TRBD2 as a possible D gene (5 bases). CDR1 and CDR2 (germline): MNHNY, SVGAGI (reference sequence). Trimming cost V 4 bases and J 4 bases, with 11 bases left between them. CDR3 length equals 14 residues. The CDR3 reads CASSSPTTYNEQFF. CDR3 DNA: TGTGCCAGCAGTTCCCCGACTACTTACAATGAGCAGTTCTTC.

The chain has TRBV24-1 and TRBJ1-2; TRBD1 aligns across 9 bases. The V and J ends lost 4 bases and 4 bases, in that order; junction bases with no gene match: 3. CDR3 size: 14 residues. In germline, CDR1 is KGHDR, CDR2 SFDVKD. The CDR3 loop reads CATSEAGQGYGYTF. CDR3 bases: TGTGCCACCAGTGAAGCGGGACAGGGCTATGGCTACACCTTC.